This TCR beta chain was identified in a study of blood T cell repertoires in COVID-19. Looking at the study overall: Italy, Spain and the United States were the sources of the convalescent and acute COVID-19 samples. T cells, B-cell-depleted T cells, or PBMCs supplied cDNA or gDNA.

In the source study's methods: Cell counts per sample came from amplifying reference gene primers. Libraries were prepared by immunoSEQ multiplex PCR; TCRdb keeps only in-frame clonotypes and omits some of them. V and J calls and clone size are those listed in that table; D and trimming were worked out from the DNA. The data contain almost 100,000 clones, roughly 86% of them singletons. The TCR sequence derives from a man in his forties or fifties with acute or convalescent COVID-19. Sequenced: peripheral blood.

The CDR3 coding sequence is TGTGCCAGCAGTTTAATTTTAACTAGCGGGAAGAGGAATGAGCAGTTCTTC. Its protein product is CASSLILTSGKRNEQFF. This chain links TRBV28 with TRBJ2-1; 10 nucleotides align to TRBD2. Germline V gene sequence: CDR1 MDHEN, CDR2 SYDVKM. V shed 2 bases, J shed 7 bases, and the junction held 11 bases outside the gene matches. CDR3 length: 17 amino acids.